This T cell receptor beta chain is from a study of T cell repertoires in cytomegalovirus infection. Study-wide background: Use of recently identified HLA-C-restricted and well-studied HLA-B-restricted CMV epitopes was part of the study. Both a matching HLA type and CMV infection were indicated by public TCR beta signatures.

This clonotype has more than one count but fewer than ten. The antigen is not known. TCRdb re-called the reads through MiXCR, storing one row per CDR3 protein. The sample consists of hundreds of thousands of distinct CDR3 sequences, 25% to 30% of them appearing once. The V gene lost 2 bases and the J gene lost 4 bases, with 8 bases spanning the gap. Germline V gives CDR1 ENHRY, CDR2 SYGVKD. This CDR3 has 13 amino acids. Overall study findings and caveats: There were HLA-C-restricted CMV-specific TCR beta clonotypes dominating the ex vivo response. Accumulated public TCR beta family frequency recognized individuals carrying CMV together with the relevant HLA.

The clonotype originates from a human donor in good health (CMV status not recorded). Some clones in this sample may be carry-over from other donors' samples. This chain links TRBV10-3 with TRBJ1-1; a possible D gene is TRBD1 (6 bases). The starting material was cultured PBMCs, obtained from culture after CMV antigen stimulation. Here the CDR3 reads CAISEEGGTEAFF. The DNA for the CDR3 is TGTGCCATCAGTGAGGAGGGGGGCACTGAAGCTTTCTTT.